Below are 8 T cell receptor gamma chains sequenced from a single sample in a study of gamma delta lymphoproliferative disorders and STAT genes. PBMCs from patients and controls supplied the genomic DNA for sequencing. TCRdb redid the clone calls on the multiplex PCR reads with CATT. Of a few thousand gamma-chain clones listed, more than 7% are singletons. Sample: blood. These receptors came from a human donor in good health.

This clone was seen a handful of times. V gene TRGV5 combines with J gene TRGJP2. TCRdb carries no J gene annotation; the J gene was assigned here by matching the DNA with germline. Looked up from germline, CDR1 is VINAFY and CDR2 is YDVSNSKD. The V and J ends lost 3 bases and 0 bases, in that order; junction bases with no gene match: 4. The CDR3 spans 15 residues. This CDR3 is CATWDYYSSDWIKTF. The DNA for the CDR3 is TGTGCCACCTGGGACTATTATAGTAGTGATTGGATCAAGACGTTT.

In this sample, this clone is medium-sized. The chain combines TRGV9 with TRGJ1 or TRGJ2. The J gene, left out of TCRdb, was set here by checking the DNA against germline. Germline V gene lookup returns CDR1 GITISATS and CDR2 ISYDGTV (reference sequence). CDR3 length equals 10 residues. Unmatched junction bases numbered 2, after V lost 8 bases and J lost 4 bases. In DNA, the CDR3 is TGTGCCTTGTTATATTATAAGAAACTCTTT. Its protein is CALLYYKKLF.

Relative to its sample, this clone is medium-sized. At the DNA level, this CDR3 is encoded by other sequences in the same sample as well. The V call is TRGV2, the J call TRGJ1 or TRGJ2. The J gene is absent in TCRdb and was assigned here via DNA matching to germline. The germline V gene encodes CDR1 EGSNGY and CDR2 YDSYNSKV. The CDR3 spans 14 residues. V shed 0 bases and J 0 bases; nucleotides not matched to a gene: 2. CDR3 nucleotides: TGTGCCACCTGGGACGGGCTGAATTATTATAAGAAACTCTTT. Protein product: CATWDGLNYYKKLF.

In this sample, this clone is medium-sized. The chain joins TRGV2 to TRGJ1 or TRGJ2. TCRdb records no J gene; here it was assigned by comparing the DNA to germline. J lost 7 bases, V lost 1 base, and 4 bases had no gene match. The CDR3 covers 12 residues. CDR1 and CDR2 from the germline V gene are EGSNGY and YDSYNSKV. CDR3 in DNA: TGTGCCACCTGGGACGGCGTCTATAAGAAACTCTTT. Translated, it gives CATWDGVYKKLF.

In its sample, this clone is medium-sized. V is TRGV8 and J is TRGJP1. Here the J gene came from matching the DNA to germline, since TCRdb omits it. Trimming cost V 1 base and J 0 bases; bases outside gene matches: 14. Germline assignment: CDR1 VENAVY and CDR2 YDSYNSRV. The CDR3 consists of 19 residues. The CDR3: CATWDRNWSCDTTGWFKIF. As DNA, the CDR3 is TGTGCCACCTGGGATAGAAATTGGAGTTGCGATACCACTGGTTGGTTCAAGATATTT.

Within the sample, this clone is medium-sized. The rearrangement uses TRGV10 and TRGJ1 or TRGJ2. The J gene was missing in TCRdb and was found by matching the end of the DNA to germline. TRGV10 is sorted into the ORF group, with uncertain function. V lost 8 bases, J lost 1 base, and 9 bases stayed unmatched. The CDR3 runs to 14 residues. CDR3 coding DNA: TGTGCTGCGTGGGATTATGGTAATTATTATAAGAAACTCTTT. Translated, it gives CAAWDYGNYYKKLF.

By its share, this clone is medium-sized. V is TRGV8 and J is TRGJ1 or TRGJ2. TCRdb leaves out the J gene; it was filled in here by matching the DNA to germline. This CDR3 comprises 13 residues. The J segment lost 0 bases and the V segment lost 6 bases, leaving 5 bases of the junction unmatched. In germline, CDR1 is VENAVY, CDR2 YDSYNSRV. This chain's CDR3 is CATWSLNYYKKLF. The DNA for the CDR3 is TGTGCCACCTGGTCCTTGAATTATTATAAGAAACTCTTT.

By share, this clone ranks as medium-sized. This chain links TRGV8 with TRGJ1 or TRGJ2. The J gene, left out of TCRdb, was set here by checking the DNA against germline. Germline V lookup: CDR1 VENAVY, CDR2 YDSYNSRV. The CDR3 is 14 residues long. The V gene end was trimmed by 3 bases and the J gene end by 10 bases; junction bases not matched to a gene: 15. The CDR3 region is CATWDSNPISKKLF. The CDR3 DNA follows: TGTGCCACCTGGGATTCTAATCCAATTTCAAAGAAACTCTTT.